The 14 T cell receptor beta chains given below trace back to one sample, sequenced in a study of blood T cell repertoires in COVID-19. Produced via immunoSEQ multiplex PCR; TCRdb's table is partial and in-frame only. The sample gives under 45,000 clones, around three quarters of which show up once; around 27% is in the top ten. Material: peripheral blood. These receptors all come from a man at least 80 years old with acute or convalescent COVID-19.

The genes are TRBV18 and TRBJ1-1; the D gene is possibly TRBD1 (5 bases). The ends were cut back, 4 bases at V and 5 bases at J, with 11 bases in the middle. Germline loops: CDR1 KGHSH, CDR2 LQKENI. The length of the CDR3 is 13 residues. This CDR3 is CASSQGAGTEAFF. CDR3 nucleotide sequence: TGTGCCAGCTCACAAGGGGCTGGTACTGAAGCTTTCTTT.

The chain employs TRBV5-4 and TRBJ2-7; maybe TRBD1 (5 bases). The CDR3 length is 15 residues. Germline V gene data show CDR1 as SGHNT and CDR2 as YYREEE (reference sequence). V was shortened by 3 bases and J by 0 bases, with 13 bases between the two germline ends. The CDR3 region has the DNA TGTGCCAGCAGCTCAACAGGAATTCCCTCCTACGAGCAGTACTTC. Its translation is CASSSTGIPSYEQYF.

V and J are TRBV19 and TRBJ2-7; 9 bases are shared with TRBD1. With V trimmed by 6 bases and J by 0 bases, 6 bases remained unmatched. The CDR3 is 15 amino acids. Germline values: CDR1 LNHDA, CDR2 SQIVND (reference sequence). CDR3 coding DNA: TGTGCCAGTAGGCTCGGGGGACAGGGCTCCTACGAGCAGTACTTC. Translating gives CASRLGGQGSYEQYF.

This chain joins TRBV5-4 and TRBJ2-3, with D possibly matching TRBD2 (6 bases). V gave up 3 bases and J gave up 1 base, with 12 bases separating them. Germline CDR1 reads SGHNT; CDR2 reads YYREEE (reference sequence). This CDR3 has 15 residues. The CDR3 sequence: CASSSDGGGTDTQYF. CDR3 DNA: TGTGCCAGCAGCTCGGACGGCGGGGGCACAGATACGCAGTATTTT.

The gene calls are TRBV27 and TRBJ2-2; the match to TRBD1 covers 12 bases. The germline V gene has CDR1 MNHEY and CDR2 SMNVEV (reference sequence). This CDR3 is built from 19 residues. V was pared by 5 bases and J by 4 bases, with 14 bases of the junction left unmatched. Written as DNA, the CDR3 is TGTGCCAGCAGTACCCGGGACAGGGGGCCTAGCGGATCCACCGGGGAGCTGTTTTTT. The encoded protein is CASSTRDRGPSGSTGELFF.

This clone was counted once. The V gene is TRBV6-5, the J gene TRBJ2-5; tentatively, D is TRBD1 (6 bases). CDR1 is MNHEY, CDR2 SVGAGI, per germline. CDR3 length equals 13 residues. V was clipped by 6 bases and J by 2 bases, with 10 bases between them. CDR3 coding DNA: TGTGCCAGCAGCCGACAGGCGCAAGAGACCCAGTACTTC. As protein: CASSRQAQETQYF.

Concerning this clone itself: One end of the junction fails to match germline, which may point to a read error. V is TRBV24-1 and J is TRBJ1-2; D is uncertain. The CDR3 is 11 residues long. The germline gives CDR1 KGHDR, CDR2 SFDVKD. The CDR3 sequence is CATHQPLGLLF. The CDR3 DNA reads TGTGCCACCCACCAACCCCTTGGGCTGCTCTTC.

The gene calls are TRBV9 and TRBJ2-6, with no clear D. This CDR3 contains 13 residues. Trimming removed 3 bases at V and 3 bases at J, with 4 bases between. Germline-derived CDR1 and CDR2 are SGDLS and YYNGEE. The CDR3 loop reads CASSDYGANVLTF. CDR3 in DNA: TGTGCCAGCAGCGATTATGGGGCCAACGTCCTGACTTTC.

Only a few counts were recorded for this clone. This rearrangement joins TRBV28 to TRBJ1-6; tentative D call: TRBD1 (5 bases). This CDR3 has 14 residues. Per germline, CDR1 MDHEN and CDR2 SYDVKM. Deletions cut 3 bases from V and 7 bases from J, with 10 bases between. Written as DNA, the CDR3 is TGTGCCAGCAGTTTCTTGCAGGGAAATTCACCCCTCCACTTT. This encodes CASSFLQGNSPLHF. Filled out from reference TRBV28 and TRBJ1-6, the complete variable domain reads DVKVTQSSRYLVKRTGEKVFLECVQDMDHENMFWYRQDPGLGLRLIYFSYDVKMKEKGDIPEGYSVSREKKERFSLILESASTNQTSMYLCASSFLQGNSPLHFGNGTRLTVT.

The rearrangement links TRBV13 to TRBJ2-2; 7 bases fit TRBD2. With V trimmed by 0 bases and J by 4 bases, 5 bases remained unmatched. Germline V CDR1 and CDR2: PRHDT, FYEKMQ (reference sequence). This CDR3 is 16 amino acids long. The CDR3 DNA is TGTGCCAGCAGCTTAGGTCTAGCGGAGCTCACCGGGGAGCTGTTTTTT. This translates into CASSLGLAELTGELFF.

V is TRBV29-1 and J is TRBJ1-2; D is unclear. The CDR3 loop spans 10 amino acids. Trimming stripped 6 bases from V and 4 bases from J, with 6 bases between. The V gene's germline CDR1 is SQVTM and CDR2 ANQGSEA. This CDR3 is CSVYAYGYTF. The CDR3 coding sequence is TGCAGCGTCTATGCCTATGGCTACACCTTC. Supplemented by reference TRBV29-1 and TRBJ1-2, the full variable domain reads SAVISQKPSRDICQRGTSLTIQCQVDSQVTMMFWYRQQPGQSLTLIATANQGSEATYESGFVIDKFPISRPNLTFSTLTVSNMSPEDSSIYLCSVYAYGYTFGSGTRLTVV.

The count of this clone is one. The chain employs TRBV9 and TRBJ2-1; 7 bases match TRBD2. This CDR3 has 14 residues. CDR1 is SGDLS, CDR2 YYNGEE, per germline. V lost 0 bases and J lost 9; bases outside the gene matches: 6. The CDR3 DNA reads TGTGCCAGCAGCGTAGTGACTAGCTCTGCTGAGCAGTTCTTC. Its protein product is CASSVVTSSAEQFF.

The gene calls are TRBV5-1 and TRBJ2-1; 9 bases are shared with TRBD2. Germline V CDR1 and CDR2: SGHRS, YFSETQ. The length of the CDR3 is 14 residues. The junction had 4 bases not matched to a gene; V was cut back by 2 bases and J by 7 bases. CDR3 in amino acids: CASSLAGGLNEQFF. The CDR3 nucleotides are TGCGCCAGCAGCTTAGCGGGAGGCCTAAATGAGCAGTTCTTC.

The V call is TRBV5-1, the J call TRBJ2-6; 7 bases agree with TRBD1. V trimming: 4 bases; J trimming: 0 bases; junction bases outside the gene matches: 10. Looked up from germline, CDR1 is SGHRS and CDR2 is YFSETQ. The CDR3 is made up of 18 amino acids. The CDR3 loop is CASSHGTESLSGANVLTF. The CDR3 DNA sequence: TGCGCCAGCAGCCACGGGACAGAGTCCCTCTCTGGGGCCAACGTCCTGACTTTC. The full variable domain, in which reference TRBV5-1 and TRBJ2-6 provide the parts outside the CDR3, is KAGVTQTPRYLIKTRGQQVTLSCSPISGHRSVSWYQQTPGQGLQFLFEYFSETQRNKGNFPGRFSGRQFSNSRSEMNVSTLELGDSALYLCASSHGTESLSGANVLTFGAGSRLTVL.